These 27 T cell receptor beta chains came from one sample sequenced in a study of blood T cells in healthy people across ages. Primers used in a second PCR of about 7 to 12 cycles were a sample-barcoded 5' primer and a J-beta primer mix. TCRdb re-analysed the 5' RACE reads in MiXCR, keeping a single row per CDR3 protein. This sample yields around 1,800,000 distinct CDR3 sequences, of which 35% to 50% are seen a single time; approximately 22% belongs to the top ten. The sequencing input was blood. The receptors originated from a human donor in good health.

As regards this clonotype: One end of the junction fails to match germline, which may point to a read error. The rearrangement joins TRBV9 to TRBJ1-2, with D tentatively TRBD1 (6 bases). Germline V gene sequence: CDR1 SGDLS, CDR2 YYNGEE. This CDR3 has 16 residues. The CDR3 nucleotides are TGTGCCAGCAGCGTTGACCTAGGGGGGGATCTCTGTGGCTACACCTTT. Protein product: CASSVDLGGDLCGYTF.

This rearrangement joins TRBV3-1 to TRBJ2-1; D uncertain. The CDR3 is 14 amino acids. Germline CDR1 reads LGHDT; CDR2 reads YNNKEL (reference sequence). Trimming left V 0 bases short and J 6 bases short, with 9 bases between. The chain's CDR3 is CASSQDPSSNEQFF. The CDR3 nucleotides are TGTGCCAGCAGCCAAGATCCGTCGAGCAATGAGCAGTTCTTC.

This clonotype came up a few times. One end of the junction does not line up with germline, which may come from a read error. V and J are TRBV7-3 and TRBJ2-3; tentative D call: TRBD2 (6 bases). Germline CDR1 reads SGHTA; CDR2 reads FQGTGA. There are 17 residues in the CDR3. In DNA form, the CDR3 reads TGTGCCAGCAGCTTAACTGTCGGACCCACTAGCACGGATACGCAGTATTTT. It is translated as CASSLTVGPTSTDTQYF.

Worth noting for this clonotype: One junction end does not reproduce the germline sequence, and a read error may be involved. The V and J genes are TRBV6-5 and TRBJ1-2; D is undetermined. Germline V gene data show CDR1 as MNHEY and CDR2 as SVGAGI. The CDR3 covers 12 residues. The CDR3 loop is CASSSSYYGYTF. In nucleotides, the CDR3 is TGTGCCAGCAGCTCTAGTTACTACGGCTACACCTTC.

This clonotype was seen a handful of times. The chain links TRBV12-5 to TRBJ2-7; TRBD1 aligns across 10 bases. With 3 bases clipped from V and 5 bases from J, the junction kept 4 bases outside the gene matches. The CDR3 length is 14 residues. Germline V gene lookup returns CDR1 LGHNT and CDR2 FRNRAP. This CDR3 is CASGFGTGVNEQYF. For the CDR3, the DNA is TGTGCTAGTGGTTTCGGGACAGGGGTCAACGAGCAGTACTTC. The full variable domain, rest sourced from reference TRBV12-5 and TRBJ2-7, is DARVTQTPRHKVTEMGQEVTMRCQPILGHNTVFWYRQTMMQGLELLAYFRNRAPLDDSGMPKDRFSAEMPDATLATLKIQPSEPRDSAVYFCASGFGTGVNEQYFGPGTRLTVT.

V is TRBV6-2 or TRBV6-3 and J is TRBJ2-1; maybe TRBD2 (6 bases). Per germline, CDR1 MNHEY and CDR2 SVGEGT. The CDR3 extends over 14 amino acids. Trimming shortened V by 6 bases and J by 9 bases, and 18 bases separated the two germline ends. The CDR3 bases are TGTGCCAGCAGCGGCGTAGGAGGGTACGGTGAGCAGTTCTTC. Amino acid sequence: CASSGVGGYGEQFF.

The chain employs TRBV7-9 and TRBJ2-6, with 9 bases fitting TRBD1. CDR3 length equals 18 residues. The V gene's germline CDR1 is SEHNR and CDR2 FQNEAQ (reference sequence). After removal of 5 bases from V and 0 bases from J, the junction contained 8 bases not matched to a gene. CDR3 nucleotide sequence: TGTGCCAGCAGCCCCGCCGGGACAGGGAGCTCTGGGGCCAACGTCCTGACTTTC. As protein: CASSPAGTGSSGANVLTF.

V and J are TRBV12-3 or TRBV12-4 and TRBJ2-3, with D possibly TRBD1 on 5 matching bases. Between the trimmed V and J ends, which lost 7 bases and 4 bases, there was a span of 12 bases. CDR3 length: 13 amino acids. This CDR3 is CASNPWGADTQYF. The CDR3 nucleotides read TGTGCCAGCAACCCTTGGGGCGCAGATACGCAGTATTTT.

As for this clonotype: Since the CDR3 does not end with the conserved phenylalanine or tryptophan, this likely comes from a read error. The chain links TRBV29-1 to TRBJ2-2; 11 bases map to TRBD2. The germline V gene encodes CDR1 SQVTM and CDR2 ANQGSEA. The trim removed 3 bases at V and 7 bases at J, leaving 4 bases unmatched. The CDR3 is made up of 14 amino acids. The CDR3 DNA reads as TGCAGCGTTGAGACTAGCGGGGTGAACGGGGAGCTGTTTGTT. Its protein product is CSVETSGVNGELFV.

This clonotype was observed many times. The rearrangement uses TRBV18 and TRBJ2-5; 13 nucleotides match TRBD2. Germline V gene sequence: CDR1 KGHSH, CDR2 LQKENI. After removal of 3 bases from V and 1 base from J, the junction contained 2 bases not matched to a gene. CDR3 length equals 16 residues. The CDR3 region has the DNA TGTGCCAGCTCACCCGGACTAGCGGGGGCCCAAGAGACCCAGTACTTC. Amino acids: CASSPGLAGAQETQYF.

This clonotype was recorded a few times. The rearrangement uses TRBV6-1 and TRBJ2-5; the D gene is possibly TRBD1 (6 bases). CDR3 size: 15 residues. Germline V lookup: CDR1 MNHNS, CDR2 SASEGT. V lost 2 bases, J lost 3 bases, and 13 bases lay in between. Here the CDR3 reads CASSELPGQKETQYF. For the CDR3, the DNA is TGTGCCAGCAGTGAACTACCGGGACAAAAAGAGACCCAGTACTTC.

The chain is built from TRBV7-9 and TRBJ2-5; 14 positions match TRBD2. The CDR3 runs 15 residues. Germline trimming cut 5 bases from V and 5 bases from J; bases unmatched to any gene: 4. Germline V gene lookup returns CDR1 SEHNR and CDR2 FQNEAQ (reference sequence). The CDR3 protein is CASSMGLAGVETQYF. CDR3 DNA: TGTGCCAGCAGCATGGGACTAGCGGGGGTTGAGACCCAGTACTTC.

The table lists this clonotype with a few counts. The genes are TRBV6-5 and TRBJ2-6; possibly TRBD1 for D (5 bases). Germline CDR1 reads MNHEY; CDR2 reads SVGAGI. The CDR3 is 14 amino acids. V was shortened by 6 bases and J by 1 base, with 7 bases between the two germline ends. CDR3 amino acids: CASRTVSGANVLTF. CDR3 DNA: TGTGCCAGCAGGACAGTGTCTGGGGCCAACGTCCTGACTTTC.

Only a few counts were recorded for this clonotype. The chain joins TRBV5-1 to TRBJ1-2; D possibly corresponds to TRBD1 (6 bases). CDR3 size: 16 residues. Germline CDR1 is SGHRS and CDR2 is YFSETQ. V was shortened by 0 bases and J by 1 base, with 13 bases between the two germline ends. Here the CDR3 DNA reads TGCGCCAGCAGCTTGGGAGGACAGCCTGGTAACTATGGCTACACCTTC. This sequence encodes CASSLGGQPGNYGYTF. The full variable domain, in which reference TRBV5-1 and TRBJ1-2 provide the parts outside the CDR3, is KAGVTQTPRYLIKTRGQQVTLSCSPISGHRSVSWYQQTPGQGLQFLFEYFSETQRNKGNFPGRFSGRQFSNSRSEMNVSTLELGDSALYLCASSLGGQPGNYGYTFGSGTRLTVV.

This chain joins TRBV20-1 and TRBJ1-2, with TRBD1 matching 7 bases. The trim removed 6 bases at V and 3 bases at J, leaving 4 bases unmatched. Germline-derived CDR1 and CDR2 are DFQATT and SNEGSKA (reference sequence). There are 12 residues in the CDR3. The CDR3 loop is CSADTGDYGYTF. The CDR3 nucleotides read TGCAGTGCGGACACAGGGGACTATGGCTACACCTTC.

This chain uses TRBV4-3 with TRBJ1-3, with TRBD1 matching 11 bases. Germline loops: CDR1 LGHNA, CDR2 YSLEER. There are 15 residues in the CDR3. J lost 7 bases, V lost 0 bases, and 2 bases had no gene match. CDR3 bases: TGCGCCAGCAGCCAAGATGGACAGGGGGCTAACACCATATATTTT. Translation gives CASSQDGQGANTIYF.

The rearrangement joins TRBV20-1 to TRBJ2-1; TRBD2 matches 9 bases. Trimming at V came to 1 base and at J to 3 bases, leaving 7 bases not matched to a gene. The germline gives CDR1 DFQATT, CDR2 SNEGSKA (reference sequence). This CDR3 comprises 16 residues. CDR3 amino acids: CSARGLAERFYNEQFF. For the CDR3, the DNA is TGCAGTGCTAGAGGACTAGCGGAAAGATTCTACAATGAGCAGTTCTTC.

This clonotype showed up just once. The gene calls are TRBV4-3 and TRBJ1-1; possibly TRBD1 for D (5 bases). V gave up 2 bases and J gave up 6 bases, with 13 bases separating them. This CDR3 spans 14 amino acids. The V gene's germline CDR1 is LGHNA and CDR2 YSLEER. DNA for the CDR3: TGCGCCAGCAGCCAATCCTTACGGGGCTCTGAAGCTTTCTTT. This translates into CASSQSLRGSEAFF.

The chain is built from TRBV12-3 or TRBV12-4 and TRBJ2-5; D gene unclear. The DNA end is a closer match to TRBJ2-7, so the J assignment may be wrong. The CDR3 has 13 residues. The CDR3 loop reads CASSLVQVYEQYF. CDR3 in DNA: TGTGCCAGCAGTTTGGTCCAGGTTTACGAGCAGTACTTC.

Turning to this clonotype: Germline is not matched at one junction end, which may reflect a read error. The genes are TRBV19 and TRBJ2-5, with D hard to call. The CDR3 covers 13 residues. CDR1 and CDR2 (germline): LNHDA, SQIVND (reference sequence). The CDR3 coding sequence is TGTGCCAGGAGTATGGTCGGACGGGAGACCCAGTACTTC. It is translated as CARSMVGRETQYF. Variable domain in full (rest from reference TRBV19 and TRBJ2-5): DGGITQSPKYLFRKEGQNVTLSCEQNLNHDAMYWYRQDPGQGLRLIYYSQIVNDFQKGDIAEGYSVSREKKESFPLTVTSAQKNPTAFYLCARSMVGRETQYFGPGTRLLVL.

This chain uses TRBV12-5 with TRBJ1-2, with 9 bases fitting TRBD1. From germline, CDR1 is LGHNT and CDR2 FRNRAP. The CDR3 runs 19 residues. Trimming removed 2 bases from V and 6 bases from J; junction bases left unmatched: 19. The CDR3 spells CASGLTALLGGQGLDGYTF. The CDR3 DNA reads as TGTGCTAGTGGTTTGACAGCGCTATTGGGGGGACAGGGTCTAGATGGCTACACCTTC.

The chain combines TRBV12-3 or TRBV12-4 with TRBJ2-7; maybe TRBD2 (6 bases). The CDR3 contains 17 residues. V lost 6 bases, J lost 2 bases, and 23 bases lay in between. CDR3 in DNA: TGTGCCAGCAGCGGTGGCGGCGGGCTAGCGAACCCCTACGAGCAGTACTTC. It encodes CASSGGGGLANPYEQYF.

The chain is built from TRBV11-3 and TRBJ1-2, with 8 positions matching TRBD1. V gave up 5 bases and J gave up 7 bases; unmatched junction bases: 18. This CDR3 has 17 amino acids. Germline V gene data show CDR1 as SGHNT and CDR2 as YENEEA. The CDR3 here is CASSAGVPDRGLRGYTF. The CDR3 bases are TGTGCCAGCAGCGCAGGGGTTCCCGACAGGGGTTTGCGTGGCTACACCTTC.

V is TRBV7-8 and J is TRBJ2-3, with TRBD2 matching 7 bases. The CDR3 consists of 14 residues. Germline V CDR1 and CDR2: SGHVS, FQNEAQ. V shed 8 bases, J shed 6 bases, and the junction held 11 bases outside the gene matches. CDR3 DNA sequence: TGTGCCAGCGCTGAAGGCGGGGAGGGGGATACGCAGTATTTT. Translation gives CASAEGGEGDTQYF. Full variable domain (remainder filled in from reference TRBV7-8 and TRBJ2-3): GAGVSQSPRYKVAKRGQDVALRCDPISGHVSLFWYQQALGQGPEFLTYFQNEAQLDKSGLPSDRFFAERPEGSVSTLKIQRTQQEDSAVYLCASAEGGEGDTQYFGPGTRLTVL.

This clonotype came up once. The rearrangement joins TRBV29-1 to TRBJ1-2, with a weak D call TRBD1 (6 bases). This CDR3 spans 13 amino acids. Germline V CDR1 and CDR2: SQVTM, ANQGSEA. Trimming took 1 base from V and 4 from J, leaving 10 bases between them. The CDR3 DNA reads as TGCAGCGTTGAAGGACAGGCCCCCTATGGCTACACCTTC. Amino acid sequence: CSVEGQAPYGYTF.

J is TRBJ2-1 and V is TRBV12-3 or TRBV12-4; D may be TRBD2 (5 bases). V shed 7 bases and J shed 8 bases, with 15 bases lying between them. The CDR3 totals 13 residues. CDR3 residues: CASTKGAWDEQFF. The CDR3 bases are TGTGCCAGCACAAAGGGAGCTTGGGATGAGCAGTTCTTC.

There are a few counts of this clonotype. CDR3 region: CASSYGGGAIYEQYF. CDR3 sequence (DNA): TGTGCCAGCAGTTACGGCGGGGGCGCCATCTACGAGCAGTACTTC. The chain links TRBV6-2 or TRBV6-3 to TRBJ2-7; D possibly corresponds to TRBD2 (7 bases). Trimming removed 2 bases at V and 3 bases at J, with 14 bases between. The CDR3 has 15 residues. Germline loops: CDR1 MNHEY, CDR2 SVGEGT.